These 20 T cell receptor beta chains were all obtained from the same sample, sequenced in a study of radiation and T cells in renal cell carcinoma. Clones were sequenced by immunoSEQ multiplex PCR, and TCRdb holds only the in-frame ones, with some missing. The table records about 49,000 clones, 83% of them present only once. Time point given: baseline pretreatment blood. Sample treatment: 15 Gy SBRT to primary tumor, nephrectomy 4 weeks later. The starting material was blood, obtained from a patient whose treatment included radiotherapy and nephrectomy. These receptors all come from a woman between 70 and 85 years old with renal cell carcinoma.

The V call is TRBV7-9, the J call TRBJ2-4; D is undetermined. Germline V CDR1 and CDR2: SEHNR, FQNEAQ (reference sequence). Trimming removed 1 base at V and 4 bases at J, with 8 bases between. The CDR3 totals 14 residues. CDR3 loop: CASSLGVIKNIQYF. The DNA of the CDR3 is TGTGCCAGCAGCTTAGGGGTGATTAAAAACATTCAGTACTTC.

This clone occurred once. CDR3 coding DNA: TGTGCCAGCAGCCAAGGACAGGAGAGCACAGATACGCAGTATTTT. It specifies CASSQGQESTDTQYF. The chain recombines TRBV14 with TRBJ2-3; D is perhaps TRBD1 (6 bases). The CDR3 is 15 residues long. Germline V gives CDR1 SGHDN, CDR2 FVKESK. The germline V and J ends were trimmed by 1 base and 0 bases, with 8 bases remaining between them.

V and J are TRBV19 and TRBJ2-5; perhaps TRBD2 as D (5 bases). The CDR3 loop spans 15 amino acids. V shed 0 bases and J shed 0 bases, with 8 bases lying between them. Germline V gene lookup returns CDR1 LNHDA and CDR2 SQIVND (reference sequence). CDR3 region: CASSIETGYQETQYF. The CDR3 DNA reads TGTGCCAGTAGTATAGAGACGGGGTACCAAGAGACCCAGTACTTC.

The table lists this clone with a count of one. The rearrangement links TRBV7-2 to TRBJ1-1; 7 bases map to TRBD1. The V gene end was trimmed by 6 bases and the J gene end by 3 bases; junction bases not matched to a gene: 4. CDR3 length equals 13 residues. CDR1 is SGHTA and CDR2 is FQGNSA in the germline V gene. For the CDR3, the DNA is TGTGCCAGCAGACCTACAGGGGACACTGAAGCTTTCTTT. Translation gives CASRPTGDTEAFF. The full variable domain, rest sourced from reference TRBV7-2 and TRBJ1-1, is GAGVSQSPSNKVTEKGKDVELRCDPISGHTALYWYRQSLGQGLEFLIYFQGNSAPDKSGLPSDRFSAERTGGSVSTLTIQRTQQEDSAVYLCASRPTGDTEAFFGQGTRLTVV.

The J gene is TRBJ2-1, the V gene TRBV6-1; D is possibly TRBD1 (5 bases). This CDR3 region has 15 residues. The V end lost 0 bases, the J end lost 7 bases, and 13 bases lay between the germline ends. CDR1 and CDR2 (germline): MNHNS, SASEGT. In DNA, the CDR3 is TGTGCCAGCAGTGAAGCATGGCAGGGTCGGAATGAGCAGTTCTTC. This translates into CASSEAWQGRNEQFF.

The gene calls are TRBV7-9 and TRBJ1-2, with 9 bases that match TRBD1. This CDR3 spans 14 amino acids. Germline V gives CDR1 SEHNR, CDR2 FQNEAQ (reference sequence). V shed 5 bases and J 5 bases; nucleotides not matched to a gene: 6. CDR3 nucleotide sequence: TGTGCCAGCAGCCGGGGACAGGGAAAATATGGCTACACCTTC. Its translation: CASSRGQGKYGYTF.

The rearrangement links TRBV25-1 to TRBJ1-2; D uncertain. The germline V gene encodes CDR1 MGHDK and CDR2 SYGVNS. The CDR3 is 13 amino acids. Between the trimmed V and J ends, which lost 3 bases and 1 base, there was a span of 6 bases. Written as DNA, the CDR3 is TGTGCCAGCAGTGATCAGGATAACTATGGCTACACCTTC. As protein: CASSDQDNYGYTF.

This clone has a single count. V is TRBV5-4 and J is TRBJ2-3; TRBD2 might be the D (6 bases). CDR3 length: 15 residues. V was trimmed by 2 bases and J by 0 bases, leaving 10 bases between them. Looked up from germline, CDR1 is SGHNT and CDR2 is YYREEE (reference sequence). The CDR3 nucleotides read TGTGCCAGCAGCTTAGCGGGTCGAAGCACAGATACGCAGTATTTT. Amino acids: CASSLAGRSTDTQYF.

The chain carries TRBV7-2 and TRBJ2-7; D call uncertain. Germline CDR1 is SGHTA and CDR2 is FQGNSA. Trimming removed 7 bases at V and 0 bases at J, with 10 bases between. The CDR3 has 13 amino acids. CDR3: CASMLIGSYEQYF. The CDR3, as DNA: TGTGCCAGCATGCTAATCGGCTCCTACGAGCAGTACTTC.

The CDR3 reads CASSGEGLSGEKLFF. In DNA form, the CDR3 reads TGCGCCAGCAGCGGCGAGGGCCTTTCAGGTGAAAAACTGTTTTTT. The chain is built from TRBV4-1 and TRBJ1-4; D not resolved. The germline gives CDR1 MGHRA, CDR2 YSYEKL. V lost 5 bases, J lost 7 bases, and 17 bases lay in between. The CDR3 runs to 15 residues.

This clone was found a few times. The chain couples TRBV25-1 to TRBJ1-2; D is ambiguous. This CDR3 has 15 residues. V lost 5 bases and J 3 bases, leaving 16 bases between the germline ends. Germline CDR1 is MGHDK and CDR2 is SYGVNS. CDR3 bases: TGTGCCAGCAGTCCGTTCGGGCCTAGCCACTATGGCTACACCTTC. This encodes CASSPFGPSHYGYTF.

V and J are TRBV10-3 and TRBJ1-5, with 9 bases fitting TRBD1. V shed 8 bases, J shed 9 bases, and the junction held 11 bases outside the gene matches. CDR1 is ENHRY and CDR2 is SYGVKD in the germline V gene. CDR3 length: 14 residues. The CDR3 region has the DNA TGTGCCATCCTGGACAGGGGCCACACCCGGCCCCAGCATTTT. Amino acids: CAILDRGHTRPQHF.

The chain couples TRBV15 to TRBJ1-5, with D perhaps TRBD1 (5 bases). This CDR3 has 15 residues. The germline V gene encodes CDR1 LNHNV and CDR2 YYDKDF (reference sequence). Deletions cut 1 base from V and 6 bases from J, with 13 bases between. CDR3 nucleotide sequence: TGTGCCACCAGCAGAGCCGTCGGGGGTGCTCAGCCCCAGCATTTT. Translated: CATSRAVGGAQPQHF.

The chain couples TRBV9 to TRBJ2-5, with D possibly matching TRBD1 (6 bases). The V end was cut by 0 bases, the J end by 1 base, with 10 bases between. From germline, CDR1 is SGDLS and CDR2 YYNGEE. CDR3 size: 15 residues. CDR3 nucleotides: TGTGCCAGCAGCGTAGCACAGGGAATCCAAGAGACCCAGTACTTC. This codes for CASSVAQGIQETQYF.

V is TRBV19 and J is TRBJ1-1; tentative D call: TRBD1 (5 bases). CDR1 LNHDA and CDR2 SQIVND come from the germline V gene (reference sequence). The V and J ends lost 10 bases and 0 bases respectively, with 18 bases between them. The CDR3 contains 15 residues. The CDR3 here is CATQSPGTMNTEAFF. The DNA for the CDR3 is TGTGCCACCCAGAGCCCGGGGACCATGAACACTGAAGCTTTCTTT.

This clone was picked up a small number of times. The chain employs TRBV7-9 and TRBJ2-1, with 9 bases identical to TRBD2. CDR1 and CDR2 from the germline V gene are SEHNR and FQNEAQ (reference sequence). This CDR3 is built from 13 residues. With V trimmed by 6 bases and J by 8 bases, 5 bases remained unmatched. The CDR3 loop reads CASRFSGGDEQFF. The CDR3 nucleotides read TGTGCCAGCAGATTTAGCGGGGGTGATGAGCAGTTCTTC.

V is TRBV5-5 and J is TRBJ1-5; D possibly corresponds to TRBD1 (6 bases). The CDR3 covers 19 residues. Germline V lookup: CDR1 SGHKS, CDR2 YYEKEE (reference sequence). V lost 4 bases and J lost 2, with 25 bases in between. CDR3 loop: CASSTTLRDTSRGNQPQHF. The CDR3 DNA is TGTGCCAGCAGCACCACATTACGGGACACAAGTAGGGGCAATCAGCCCCAGCATTTT. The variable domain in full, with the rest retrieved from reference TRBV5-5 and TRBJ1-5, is DAGVTQSPTHLIKTRGQQVTLRCSPISGHKSVSWYQQVLGQGPQFIFQYYEKEERGRGNFPDRFSARQFPNYSSELNVNALLLGDSALYLCASSTTLRDTSRGNQPQHFGDGTRLSIL.

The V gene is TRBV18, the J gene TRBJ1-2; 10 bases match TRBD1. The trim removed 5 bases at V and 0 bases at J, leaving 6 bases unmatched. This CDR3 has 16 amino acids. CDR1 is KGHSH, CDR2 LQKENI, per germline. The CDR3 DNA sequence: TGTGCCAGCTCAAAGACCGGGACAGGGGCTAACTATGGCTACACCTTC. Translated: CASSKTGTGANYGYTF.

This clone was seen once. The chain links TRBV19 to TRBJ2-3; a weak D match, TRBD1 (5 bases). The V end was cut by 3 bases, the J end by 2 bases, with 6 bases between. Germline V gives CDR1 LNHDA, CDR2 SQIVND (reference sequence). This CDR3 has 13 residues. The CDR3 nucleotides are TGTGCCAGTAGTATGGGGCCCACAGATACGCAGTATTTT. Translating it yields CASSMGPTDTQYF. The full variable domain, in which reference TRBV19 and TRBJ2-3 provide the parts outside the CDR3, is DGGITQSPKYLFRKEGQNVTLSCEQNLNHDAMYWYRQDPGQGLRLIYYSQIVNDFQKGDIAEGYSVSREKKESFPLTVTSAQKNPTAFYLCASSMGPTDTQYFGPGTRLTVL.

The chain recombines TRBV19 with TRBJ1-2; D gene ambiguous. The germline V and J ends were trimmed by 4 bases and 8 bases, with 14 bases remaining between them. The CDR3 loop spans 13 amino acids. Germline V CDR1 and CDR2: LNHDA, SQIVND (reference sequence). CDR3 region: CASSTNFQRGYTF. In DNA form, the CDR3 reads TGTGCCAGTAGTACAAATTTCCAAAGGGGCTACACCTTC.